The entry below gives a single T cell receptor (beta chain) sequence along with its context. Its antigen is not known. Assay used: immunoSEQ multiplex PCR; TCRdb lists only in-frame clones, some missing. The top ten clones hold 15% to 20% of a sample with approximately 22,000 clones, about 68% of them seen once. This specimen comes from a study of vaccination effects on CD4 cells after COVID-19. For the study at large: Two doses of either BNT162b2 or mRNA-1273 were given to each participant.

With the ViraFEST assay, the study expanded antigen-specific CD4+ T cells using viral peptide pools, then sequenced them. Having been cultured for less than 13 days, the cells underwent CD4+ T cell isolation. Vaccine recipients lacked prior SARS-CoV-2 infection and had negative nucleocapsid antibodies. For each well, some 2 million PBMC were cultured with 9 to 10 IU/ml IL-2 and around 9.1 ug/ml peptides. The receptor was derived from a human donor who received a COVID-19 vaccine. Sequences were derived from CD4+ T cells from PBMCs cultured with HCoV-NL63 spike peptides, sampled before COVID-19 vaccination.

CDR3 amino acids: CASSFRGTGELFF. The CDR3, as DNA: TGCGCCAGCAGCTTTCGGGGGACCGGGGAGCTGTTTTTT. V and J are TRBV5-1 and TRBJ2-2; D possibly corresponds to TRBD2 (6 bases). V lost 2 bases and J lost 5, with 7 bases in between. The CDR3 consists of 13 residues. Germline V lookup: CDR1 SGHRS, CDR2 YFSETQ. The whole variable domain, filled in from reference TRBV5-1 and TRBJ2-2, reads KAGVTQTPRYLIKTRGQQVTLSCSPISGHRSVSWYQQTPGQGLQFLFEYFSETQRNKGNFPGRFSGRQFSNSRSEMNVSTLELGDSALYLCASSFRGTGELFFGEGSRLTVL.